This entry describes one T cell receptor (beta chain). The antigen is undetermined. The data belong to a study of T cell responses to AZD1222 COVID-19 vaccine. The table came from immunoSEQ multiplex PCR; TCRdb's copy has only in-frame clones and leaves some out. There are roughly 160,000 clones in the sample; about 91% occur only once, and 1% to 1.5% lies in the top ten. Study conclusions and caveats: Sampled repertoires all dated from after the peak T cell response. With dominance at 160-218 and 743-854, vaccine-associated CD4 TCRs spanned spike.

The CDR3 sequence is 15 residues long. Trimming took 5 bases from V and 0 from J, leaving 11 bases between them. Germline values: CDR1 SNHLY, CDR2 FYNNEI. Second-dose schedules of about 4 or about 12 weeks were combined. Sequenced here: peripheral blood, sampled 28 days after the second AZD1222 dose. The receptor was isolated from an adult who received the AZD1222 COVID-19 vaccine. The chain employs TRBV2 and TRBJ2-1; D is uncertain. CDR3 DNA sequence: TGTGCCAGCAGTCAGTCCGCAAGCTCCTACAATGAGCAGTTCTTC. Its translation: CASSQSASSYNEQFF.